These 26 T cell receptor beta chains originate from one sample sequenced in a study of cytomegalovirus exposure and HLA in healthy donors. The PCR was carried out with 60 Vbeta primers and 13 Jbeta primers. Sequenced by immunoSEQ multiplex PCR; TCRdb stores in-frame clones only, minus some. There are roughly 99,000 clones in the sample; around two thirds occur only once, and less than 2% lies in the top ten. The sample comprised PBMCs. Receptors originate from a male donor in good health and CMV-seronegative.

The rearrangement links TRBV2 to TRBJ2-2, with D perhaps matching TRBD1 (6 bases). The CDR3 is 13 residues long. From germline, CDR1 is SNHLY and CDR2 FYNNEI. V lost 6 bases to trimming and J lost 7 bases, with 12 bases between them. The DNA of the CDR3 is TGTGCCAGCAGCAAAAGGGGGATCGGGGAGCTGTTTTTT. It yields the protein CASSKRGIGELFF.

This rearrangement joins TRBV14 to TRBJ1-3; no clear D. Germline V lookup: CDR1 SGHDN, CDR2 FVKESK. V was shortened by 5 bases and J by 0 bases, with 14 bases between the two germline ends. The CDR3 consists of 16 residues. CDR3 DNA: TGTGCCAGCAGCTTCCGGGGTCCCGGCTCTGGAAACACCATATATTTT. This encodes CASSFRGPGSGNTIYF. Using reference TRBV14 and TRBJ1-3 for the parts outside the CDR3, the full variable domain is EAGVTQFPSHSVIEKGQTVTLRCDPISGHDNLYWYRRVMGKEIKFLLHFVKESKQDESGMPNNRFLAERTGGTYSTLKVQPAELEDSGVYFCASSFRGPGSGNTIYFGEGSWLTVV.

The table lists this clone with a count of one. The V gene is TRBV5-8, the J gene TRBJ2-7; no reliable D call. Germline lookup yields CDR1 SGHTS and CDR2 YDEGEE. The CDR3 is 13 residues long. Deletions cut 1 base from V and 2 bases from J, with 7 bases between. The CDR3 coding sequence is TGTGCCAGCAGCTTGAGGCAGGCCTACGAGCAGTACTTC. Translation gives CASSLRQAYEQYF.

This clone was observed a handful of times. This chain joins TRBV18 and TRBJ2-7; 14 bases are shared with TRBD2. The CDR3 sequence is 16 residues long. With 4 bases clipped from V and 6 bases from J, the junction kept 8 bases outside the gene matches. Germline CDR1 KGHSH, CDR2 LQKENI. The CDR3 DNA follows: TGTGCCAGCTCACGGACTAGCGGGAGGAATCAGGGCGAGCAGTACTTC. Translating gives CASSRTSGRNQGEQYF.

Only a few counts were recorded for this clone. V and J are TRBV4-2 and TRBJ2-1; 13 bases match TRBD2. Per the germline V gene, CDR1 is LGHNA and CDR2 is YNFKEQ. The CDR3 runs 17 residues. V shed 1 base, J shed 5 bases, and the junction held 5 bases outside the gene matches. Here the CDR3 DNA reads TGTGCCAGCAGCCAAGTCCGACTAGCGGGAGGCCACAATGAGCAGTTCTTC. Its translation: CASSQVRLAGGHNEQFF.

This clone was seen a few times. The chain couples TRBV28 to TRBJ2-5; weak D call: TRBD1 (5 bases). CDR3 size: 18 residues. CDR1 MDHEN and CDR2 SYDVKM come from the germline V gene. V lost 2 bases and J lost 3, with 22 bases in between. CDR3 coding DNA: TGTGCCAGCAGTTTACTCGGTGGCAGGGTAAAGTACAAAGAGACCCAGTACTTC. Encoded protein: CASSLLGGRVKYKETQYF.

The DNA of the CDR3 is TGCAGCGTTGATAAAGGGACAGGGGAGTTCTTC. As protein: CSVDKGTGEFF. The rearrangement joins TRBV29-1 to TRBJ2-1; 10 nucleotides align to TRBD1. J was trimmed by 14 bases and V by 3 bases; bases with no gene match: 4. The CDR3 runs to 11 residues. Looked up from germline, CDR1 is SQVTM and CDR2 is ANQGSEA.

This chain links TRBV4-1 with TRBJ1-4; no clear D. Germline V lookup: CDR1 MGHRA, CDR2 YSYEKL. The CDR3 consists of 17 residues. Deletions cut 4 bases from V and 1 base from J, with 16 bases between. CDR3 nucleotide sequence: TGCGCCAGCAGCCCTTCGGGGAATCTAGGAACTAATGAAAAACTGTTTTTT. Residues: CASSPSGNLGTNEKLFF.

The chain employs TRBV7-3 and TRBJ2-1; D is perhaps TRBD2 (6 bases). Germline V gene sequence: CDR1 SGHTA, CDR2 FQGTGA. V was shortened by 7 bases and J by 5 bases, with 9 bases between the two germline ends. The CDR3 has 12 amino acids. The CDR3 nucleotides are TGTGCCAGCACGGCGGGGAACAATGAGCAGTTCTTC. It encodes CASTAGNNEQFF.

The J gene is TRBJ1-5, the V gene TRBV10-3; D is possibly TRBD1 (6 bases). The V gene's germline CDR1 is ENHRY and CDR2 SYGVKD. There are 14 residues in the CDR3. Between the trimmed V and J ends, which lost 6 bases and 4 bases, there was a span of 13 bases. The CDR3 reads CAIRGAGENQPQHF. The CDR3 region has the DNA TGTGCCATCAGGGGGGCAGGGGAGAATCAGCCCCAGCATTTT.

This chain uses TRBV7-9 with TRBJ2-5, with 7 bases aligning to TRBD2. Looked up from germline, CDR1 is SEHNR and CDR2 is FQNEAQ (reference sequence). CDR3 size: 16 residues. The junction had 11 bases not matched to a gene; V was cut back by 5 bases and J by 2 bases. This chain's CDR3 is CASSPFGAGTQETQYF. Here the CDR3 DNA reads TGTGCCAGCAGCCCGTTTGGAGCGGGAACTCAAGAGACCCAGTACTTC.

V is TRBV29-1 and J is TRBJ2-7; perhaps TRBD2 as D (6 bases). Germline assignment: CDR1 SQVTM and CDR2 ANQGSEA. CDR3 size: 13 residues. The V end was cut by 3 bases, the J end by 5 bases, with 14 bases between. CDR3 protein: CSVEGGARNEQYF. The CDR3 DNA is TGCAGCGTTGAGGGGGGAGCGCGTAACGAGCAGTACTTC.

For this clone: A far larger clone is only one base removed, so a read error is likely. The rearrangement links TRBV6-5 to TRBJ2-7, with 8 bases that match TRBD1. Unmatched junction bases numbered 3, after V lost 5 bases and J lost 3 bases. The CDR3 length is 13 residues. Germline CDR1 reads MNHEY; CDR2 reads SVGAGI. CDR3 amino acids: CASSRDRNYEQYF. The CDR3 bases are TGTGCCAGCAGTCGGGACAGGAACTACGAGCAGTACTTC.

J is TRBJ1-5 and V is TRBV5-5, with D possibly matching TRBD1 (6 bases). With 4 bases removed from V and 2 bases from J, the gap between germline ends came to 13 bases. CDR1 SGHKS and CDR2 YYEKEE come from the germline V gene (reference sequence). The CDR3 runs to 15 residues. The CDR3: CASSPHRDRNQPQHF. The CDR3 DNA is TGTGCCAGCAGCCCGCACAGGGATCGCAATCAGCCCCAGCATTTT.

This clone has just a few counts. The chain links TRBV6-6 to TRBJ1-2, with 9 bases lining up with TRBD1. With V trimmed by 0 bases and J by 13 bases, 6 bases remained unmatched. Germline CDR1 is MNHNY and CDR2 is SVGAGI (reference sequence). This CDR3 has 13 residues. The CDR3 loop reads CASSYSGQGFFTF. The CDR3 bases are TGTGCCAGCAGTTACTCGGGACAGGGTTTCTTCACCTTC.

This chain links TRBV15 with TRBJ2-7, with 12 bases that match TRBD2. J gave up 2 bases and V 1 base, and 9 bases lay outside the gene matches. The CDR3 totals 18 residues. Germline V lookup: CDR1 LNHNV, CDR2 YYDKDF (reference sequence). CDR3 sequence: CATSRGATSGRIAYEQYF. As DNA, the CDR3 is TGTGCCACCAGCAGAGGAGCGACTAGCGGGAGAATCGCCTACGAGCAGTACTTC.

Worth noting for this clone: At one boundary the junction diverges from the germline segment, which might be a read error. V and J are TRBV15 and TRBJ1-2; tentative D call: TRBD1 (5 bases). Germline lookup yields CDR1 LNHNV and CDR2 YYDKDF (reference sequence). This CDR3 is 15 amino acids long. CDR3 in DNA: TGTGCCACCAGCAGAGATCGGGGGGGGAGGGAAGGCTACCCCTTC. Translating it yields CATSRDRGGREGYPF.

This clone was observed once. The genes are TRBV14 and TRBJ2-7; a weak D match, TRBD2 (6 bases). From germline, CDR1 is SGHDN and CDR2 FVKESK. The CDR3 is 14 residues long. V lost 3 bases, J lost 3 bases, and 12 bases lay in between. The CDR3 coding sequence is TGTGCCAGCAGCCACGTTAGGGACTTCTACGAGCAGTACTTC. Its translation: CASSHVRDFYEQYF. Variable domain in full (rest from reference TRBV14 and TRBJ2-7): EAGVTQFPSHSVIEKGQTVTLRCDPISGHDNLYWYRRVMGKEIKFLLHFVKESKQDESGMPNNRFLAERTGGTYSTLKVQPAELEDSGVYFCASSHVRDFYEQYFGPGTRLTVT.

This clone was detected a few times. The chain has TRBV28 and TRBJ2-6, with TRBD1 identical over 7 bases. Per germline, CDR1 MDHEN and CDR2 SYDVKM. The V gene end was trimmed by 5 bases and the J gene end by 1 base; junction bases not matched to a gene: 11. The CDR3 totals 18 residues. The CDR3 DNA reads TGTGCCAGCAGTCCCCCCCAGATGACAGGGTCTGGGGCCAACGTCCTGACTTTC. Translating it yields CASSPPQMTGSGANVLTF.

The chain is built from TRBV9 and TRBJ2-3; D perhaps matches TRBD1 (6 bases). The CDR3 is made up of 13 amino acids. In germline, CDR1 is SGDLS, CDR2 YYNGEE. V was trimmed by 4 bases and J by 6 bases, leaving 12 bases between them. The CDR3 nucleotides read TGTGCCAGCAGCCAGGCAGGGGTGGATACGCAGTATTTT. Translating gives CASSQAGVDTQYF.

This chain links TRBV23-1 with TRBJ1-2; 11 positions match TRBD1. TRBV23-1 is annotated as an ORF whose role is uncertain. J was trimmed by 4 bases and V by 2 bases; bases with no gene match: 6. The CDR3 is 16 residues long. Here the CDR3 reads CASSQEGGTGGYGYTF. The CDR3 nucleotides read TGCGCCAGCAGTCAAGAAGGCGGGACAGGGGGCTATGGCTACACCTTC.

Only a few counts were recorded for this clone. V is TRBV2 and J is TRBJ2-7; the D gene is possibly TRBD1 (5 bases). Germline values: CDR1 SNHLY, CDR2 FYNNEI. The CDR3 is 16 residues long. V gave up 3 bases and J gave up 0 bases, with 15 bases separating them. CDR3 coding DNA: TGTGCCAGCAGTGACCCCTGGGGCCGTAGCTCCTACGAGCAGTACTTC. It specifies CASSDPWGRSSYEQYF.

The genes are TRBV9 and TRBJ2-3; TRBD2 matches 8 bases. The ends lost 0 bases at V and 0 bases at J; junction bases unmatched: 9. Germline CDR1 SGDLS, CDR2 YYNGEE. CDR3 size: 18 residues. The CDR3 sequence is CASSVETSGSVSTDTQYF. The CDR3 bases are TGTGCCAGCAGCGTAGAAACTAGCGGATCCGTTAGCACAGATACGCAGTATTTT.

The rearrangement joins TRBV28 to TRBJ1-4; D is unclear. Trimming removed 5 bases at V and 6 bases at J, with 10 bases between. The length of the CDR3 is 13 residues. Germline CDR1 MDHEN, CDR2 SYDVKM. CDR3 DNA: TGTGCCAGCAGTCTCTCCTGGCATGAAAAACTGTTTTTT. It translates to CASSLSWHEKLFF.

There are a few counts of this clone. This sequence joins TRBV18 and TRBJ2-5; 8 positions match TRBD1. Germline CDR1 KGHSH, CDR2 LQKENI. The CDR3 is 15 residues long. Trimming took 3 bases from V and 3 from J; bases not matched to a gene: 6. In nucleotides, the CDR3 is TGTGCCAGCTCACCGGTTCAGGGGGCTGAAGAGACCCAGTACTTC. As protein: CASSPVQGAEETQYF.

The rearrangement joins TRBV2 to TRBJ2-7; the match to TRBD2 covers 12 bases. This CDR3 comprises 14 residues. Germline loops: CDR1 SNHLY, CDR2 FYNNEI. V lost 8 bases, J lost 4 bases, and 6 bases stayed unmatched. In DNA form, the CDR3 reads TGTGCCAGCGATCCTAGCGGGAGGGCTTACGAGCAGTACTTC. Residues: CASDPSGRAYEQYF.